This is a list of T cell receptor beta chains from one sample in a study of regulatory T cells in long-lasting Graves disease. MiXCR was run by TCRdb on the multiplex PCR reads, yielding one entry per CDR3 protein. The table includes about 460,000 distinct CDR3 sequences, about 20% detected once. Sequences were derived from peripheral blood mononuclear cells (PBMCs), sampled when the disease was refractory, from a patient treated with antithyroid drugs. The receptors were sampled from a female donor with Graves disease. Each CDR3 is given with its conserved first and last residue. Each record gives: V gene, D gene, J gene, clone size, CDR3 protein, CDR3 DNA. D genes are given only for firm matches. Not every row has a clone size; where given, it reads once, few, many or a size class.

V gene: TRBV12-3/TRBV12-4
D gene: .
J gene: TRBJ1-1
clone size: many
CDR3 protein: CASSPDPPVTEAFF
CDR3 DNA: TGTGCCAGCAGCCCCGACCCCCCAGTGACTGAAGCTTTCTTT

V gene: TRBV4-3
D gene: .
J gene: TRBJ2-1
clone size: .
CDR3 protein: CASSQPTGSSYNEQFF
CDR3 DNA: TGCGCCAGCAGCCAACCCACAGGGAGCTCCTACAATGAGCAGTTCTTC

V gene: TRBV30
D gene: TRBD1
J gene: TRBJ2-7
clone size: .
CDR3 protein: CAWTGDRDEQYF
CDR3 DNA: TGTGCCTGGACAGGGGACAGAGACGAACAGTACTTC

V gene: TRBV7-2
D gene: TRBD1
J gene: TRBJ1-2
clone size: few
CDR3 protein: CASSFGPTGGSEYGYTF
CDR3 DNA: TGTGCCAGCAGCTTTGGCCCGACAGGGGGCTCTGAGTATGGCTACACCTTC

V gene: TRBV5-6
D gene: .
J gene: TRBJ1-2
clone size: .
CDR3 protein: CASRRGGVLGYTF
CDR3 DNA: TGTGCCAGCCGCCGGGGGGGCGTTCTTGGCTACACCTTC

V gene: TRBV7-3
D gene: .
J gene: TRBJ2-7
clone size: once
CDR3 protein: CASSSHPSSYEQYF
CDR3 DNA: TGTGCCAGCAGCTCACATCCGAGCTCCTACGAGCAGTACTTC

V gene: TRBV29-1
D gene: .
J gene: TRBJ1-2
clone size: .
CDR3 protein: CSVEGQENYGYTF
CDR3 DNA: TGCAGCGTTGAAGGGCAAGAGAACTATGGCTACACCTTC

V gene: TRBV7-3
D gene: .
J gene: TRBJ1-1
clone size: few
CDR3 protein: CASSPNGQLNTEAFF
CDR3 DNA: TGTGCCAGCAGCCCAAACGGACAGTTGAACACTGAAGCTTTCTTT

V gene: TRBV11-2
D gene: .
J gene: TRBJ1-5
clone size: many
CDR3 protein: CASSLVDPGGNQPQHF
CDR3 DNA: TGTGCCAGCAGCTTAGTGGACCCCGGAGGGAATCAGCCCCAGCATTTT

V gene: TRBV12-3/TRBV12-4
D gene: TRBD1
J gene: TRBJ1-1
clone size: .
CDR3 protein: CASSTGQGTSAFF
CDR3 DNA: TGTGCCAGCAGTACCGGACAGGGGACGTCGGCTTTCTTT

V gene: TRBV6-5
D gene: TRBD1
J gene: TRBJ1-5
clone size: few
CDR3 protein: CASSYYDRVRRQPQHF
CDR3 DNA: TGTGCCAGCAGTTACTACGACAGGGTGAGACGTCAGCCCCAGCATTTT

V gene: TRBV6-1
D gene: .
J gene: TRBJ2-5
clone size: few
CDR3 protein: CASRLSEFQETQYF
CDR3 DNA: TGTGCCAGCCGCCTAAGTGAGTTTCAAGAGACCCAGTACTTC

V gene: TRBV11-2
D gene: .
J gene: TRBJ2-5
clone size: many
CDR3 protein: CASSFSFRETQYF
CDR3 DNA: TGTGCCAGCAGCTTTAGCTTTCGGGAGACCCAGTACTTC

V gene: TRBV7-9
D gene: TRBD1
J gene: TRBJ2-3
clone size: .
CDR3 protein: CASGQGTDTQYF
CDR3 DNA: TGTGCCAGCGGACAGGGCACAGATACGCAGTATTTT

V gene: TRBV29-1
D gene: .
J gene: TRBJ2-7
clone size: .
CDR3 protein: CSVHLPGHGSYEQYF
CDR3 DNA: TGCAGCGTCCACCTCCCGGGACATGGAAGTTACGAGCAGTACTTC

V gene: TRBV12-3/TRBV12-4
D gene: TRBD1
J gene: TRBJ2-1
clone size: .
CDR3 protein: CASSLSGTGSREQFF
CDR3 DNA: TGTGCCAGCAGTTTATCGGGGACAGGGAGTAGGGAGCAGTTCTTC

V gene: TRBV18
D gene: .
J gene: TRBJ1-5
clone size: few
CDR3 protein: CASSRPGGEQPQHF
CDR3 DNA: TGTGCCAGCTCACGACCGGGGGGTGAACAGCCCCAGCATTTT

V gene: TRBV2
D gene: TRBD1
J gene: TRBJ1-4
clone size: many
CDR3 protein: CASSGTGGNEKLFF
CDR3 DNA: TGTGCCAGCAGCGGTACAGGGGGTAATGAAAAACTGTTTTTT

V gene: TRBV6-9
D gene: TRBD1
J gene: TRBJ1-6
clone size: .
CDR3 protein: CASSYSQGQGALPLHF
CDR3 DNA: TGTGCCAGCAGTTACTCCCAGGGACAGGGGGCTCTCCCCCTCCACTTT

V gene: TRBV29-1
D gene: .
J gene: TRBJ2-2
clone size: many
CDR3 protein: CSAPVPANTGELFF
CDR3 DNA: TGCAGCGCACCAGTACCCGCGAACACCGGGGAGCTGTTTTTT

V gene: TRBV5-6
D gene: .
J gene: TRBJ1-4
clone size: many
CDR3 protein: CASSRLVRTTNEKLFF
CDR3 DNA: TGTGCCAGCAGCCGACTTGTAAGAACAACTAATGAAAAACTGTTTTTT

V gene: TRBV12-3/TRBV12-4
D gene: .
J gene: TRBJ2-1
clone size: .
CDR3 protein: CASSLIGGVANEQFF
CDR3 DNA: TGTGCCAGCAGTTTAATTGGGGGAGTAGCGAATGAGCAGTTCTTC

V gene: TRBV2
D gene: .
J gene: TRBJ2-3
clone size: few
CDR3 protein: CASKRSGGSTDTQYF
CDR3 DNA: TGTGCCAGCAAGCGAAGTGGGGGCAGCACAGATACGCAGTATTTT

V gene: TRBV30
D gene: .
J gene: TRBJ1-2
clone size: many
CDR3 protein: CAWTPGPRAQGYTF
CDR3 DNA: TGTGCCTGGACCCCAGGTCCCAGGGCCCAAGGCTACACCTTC

V gene: TRBV6-1
D gene: .
J gene: TRBJ1-4
clone size: few
CDR3 protein: CASSGVGATNEKLFF
CDR3 DNA: TGTGCCAGCAGTGGCGTGGGCGCAACTAATGAAAAACTGTTTTTT

V gene: TRBV7-2
D gene: TRBD1
J gene: TRBJ1-1
clone size: many
CDR3 protein: CASSFSGGTGGANPEAFF
CDR3 DNA: TGTGCCAGCAGCTTCAGTGGTGGGACAGGGGGCGCAAACCCTGAAGCTTTCTTT

V gene: TRBV28
D gene: .
J gene: TRBJ1-3
clone size: few
CDR3 protein: CASSTARFRSGNTIYF
CDR3 DNA: TGTGCCAGCAGTACCGCGAGGTTCCGGTCTGGAAACACCATATATTTT

V gene: TRBV7-2
D gene: .
J gene: TRBJ2-5
clone size: .
CDR3 protein: CASRKGGSQETQYF
CDR3 DNA: TGTGCCAGCAGAAAGGGGGGATCCCAAGAGACCCAGTACTTC

V gene: TRBV7-3
D gene: .
J gene: TRBJ1-1
clone size: many
CDR3 protein: CASSSLQGPTEAFF
CDR3 DNA: TGTGCCAGCAGCAGCCTACAGGGACCCACTGAAGCTTTCTTT

V gene: TRBV6-1
D gene: .
J gene: TRBJ2-5
clone size: many
CDR3 protein: CASSPGLGAQYF
CDR3 DNA: TGTGCCAGCAGCCCTGGGCTGGGGGCCCAGTACTTC

V gene: TRBV30
D gene: .
J gene: TRBJ1-6
clone size: few
CDR3 protein: CAWSLNSPLHF
CDR3 DNA: TGTGCCTGGAGCCTTAATTCACCCCTCCACTTT

V gene: TRBV12-3/TRBV12-4
D gene: .
J gene: TRBJ2-2
clone size: few
CDR3 protein: CASSLVGSLGPGELFF
CDR3 DNA: TGTGCCAGCAGTTTAGTAGGGTCGTTGGGCCCCGGGGAGCTGTTTTTT

V gene: TRBV6-2/TRBV6-3
D gene: TRBD2
J gene: TRBJ2-7
clone size: few
CDR3 protein: CASSYILGLAGNYEQYF
CDR3 DNA: TGTGCCAGCAGTTACATCTTGGGACTAGCGGGAAACTACGAGCAGTACTTC

V gene: TRBV18
D gene: .
J gene: TRBJ2-2
clone size: .
CDR3 protein: CASSSTSDGEGELFF
CDR3 DNA: TGTGCCAGCTCATCCACCTCGGACGGCGAGGGGGAGCTGTTTTTT

V gene: TRBV12-3/TRBV12-4
D gene: .
J gene: TRBJ2-7
clone size: .
CDR3 protein: CASSLDGTSLSGQYF
CDR3 DNA: TGTGCCAGCAGTTTAGACGGGACAAGTTTAAGCGGGCAGTACTTC

V gene: TRBV3-1
D gene: .
J gene: TRBJ1-5
clone size: many
CDR3 protein: CASSQEGNQPQHF
CDR3 DNA: TGTGCCAGCAGCCAAGAAGGGAATCAGCCCCAGCATTTT

V gene: TRBV20-1
D gene: .
J gene: TRBJ2-7
clone size: few
CDR3 protein: CSARDSGDSTRTYEQYF
CDR3 DNA: TGCAGTGCTAGAGATTCTGGAGACTCGACTAGGACCTACGAGCAGTACTTC

V gene: TRBV28
D gene: TRBD1
J gene: TRBJ2-7
clone size: many
CDR3 protein: CASSLDRVHEQYF
CDR3 DNA: TGTGCCAGCAGTTTGGACAGGGTCCACGAGCAGTACTTC

V gene: TRBV29-1
D gene: TRBD1
J gene: TRBJ1-4
clone size: .
CDR3 protein: CSATGQGYEKLFF
CDR3 DNA: TGCAGCGCCACGGGACAGGGATACGAAAAACTGTTTTTT

V gene: TRBV27
D gene: .
J gene: TRBJ1-2
clone size: .
CDR3 protein: CASSTPGQGGYGYTF
CDR3 DNA: TGTGCCAGCAGTACCCCCGGGCAGGGCGGGTATGGCTACACCTTC

V gene: TRBV6-1
D gene: .
J gene: TRBJ1-5
clone size: many
CDR3 protein: CASRPDGFNQPQHF
CDR3 DNA: TGTGCCAGCAGACCCGACGGTTTTAATCAGCCCCAGCATTTT

V gene: TRBV12-3/TRBV12-4
D gene: .
J gene: TRBJ2-2
clone size: many
CDR3 protein: CASSPPGTGELFF
CDR3 DNA: TGTGCCAGCAGTCCCCCCGGGACCGGGGAGCTGTTTTTT

V gene: TRBV7-3
D gene: .
J gene: TRBJ1-1
clone size: .
CDR3 protein: CASSLGTYQAAFF
CDR3 DNA: TGTGCCAGCAGCTTGGGGACCTACCAGGCGGCTTTCTTT

V gene: TRBV3-2
D gene: .
J gene: TRBJ1-2
clone size: .
CDR3 protein: CASSQLKTPVGTGDGYTF
CDR3 DNA: TGTGCCAGCAGCCAACTCAAAACTCCCGTAGGGACAGGGGACGGCTACACCTTC

V gene: TRBV3-1
D gene: TRBD2
J gene: TRBJ2-7
clone size: few
CDR3 protein: CASSQAGTTYEQYF
CDR3 DNA: TGTGCCAGCAGCCAAGCCGGGACTACCTACGAGCAGTACTTC

V gene: TRBV3-1
D gene: .
J gene: TRBJ1-4
clone size: many
CDR3 protein: CASAGSSAGEKLFF
CDR3 DNA: TGTGCCAGCGCCGGCAGCTCGGCGGGGGAAAAACTGTTTTTT

V gene: TRBV6-1
D gene: .
J gene: TRBJ1-5
clone size: few
CDR3 protein: CASLPNDAFYQPQHF
CDR3 DNA: TGTGCCAGCCTACCTAACGATGCCTTCTATCAGCCCCAGCATTTT

V gene: TRBV20-1
D gene: TRBD1
J gene: TRBJ1-4
clone size: .
CDR3 protein: CSARHLQGGHEKLFF
CDR3 DNA: TGCAGTGCTAGACACTTACAGGGGGGTCATGAAAAACTGTTTTTT

V gene: TRBV30
D gene: .
J gene: TRBJ1-6
clone size: .
CDR3 protein: CAWGLPYNSPLHF
CDR3 DNA: TGTGCCTGGGGACTTCCATATAATTCACCCCTCCACTTT